The 5 T cell receptor beta chains given below trace back to one sample, sequenced in a study of CD8 T cells in ankylosing spondylitis. TCRdb ran MiXCR on the 5' RACE reads and lists one entry per CDR3 protein. The table has roughly 130,000 distinct CDR3 sequences, around 9.3% seen once. Sequencing used blood, either unsorted or a sorted T cell fraction (not recorded which). The receptors originated from a male donor with ankylosing spondylitis or in good health (not recorded which).

This clonotype was detected only a few times. The chain has TRBV12-3 or TRBV12-4 and TRBJ1-1, with TRBD1 matching over 7 bases. This CDR3 region has 15 residues. Losses at the gene ends were 6 bases for V and 1 base for J; bases not matched to a gene: 8. The chain's CDR3 is CASSPQGTGNTEAFF. The CDR3 DNA reads as TGTGCCAGCAGCCCACAGGGGACGGGGAACACTGAAGCTTTCTTT.

V is TRBV6-2 or TRBV6-3 and J is TRBJ2-3, with D perhaps being TRBD1 or TRBD2 (5 bases each). Trimming cost V 6 bases and J 10 bases, with 8 bases left between them. Germline CDR1 reads MNHEY; CDR2 reads SVGEGT. This CDR3 has 10 residues. This CDR3 is CASSQGAQYF. DNA of the CDR3: TGTGCCAGCAGCCAGGGAGCGCAGTATTTT.

Ten or more counts support this clonotype. The chain uses TRBV7-2 and TRBJ2-2; D unclear. Trimming removed 6 bases at V and 7 bases at J, with 15 bases between. The CDR3 is made up of 14 amino acids. CDR1 and CDR2 (germline): SGHTA, FQGNSA. The CDR3 DNA reads TGTGCCAGCAGAATATTGGGTCAAATCGGGGAGCTGTTTTTT. Its translation is CASRILGQIGELFF.

This chain connects TRBV6-1 to TRBJ1-1, with unresolved D. Germline V lookup: CDR1 MNHNS, CDR2 SASEGT. This CDR3 comprises 14 residues. V lost 6 bases, J lost 4 bases, and 15 bases lay in between. The CDR3: CASRPTVAVTEAFF. The CDR3 DNA reads TGTGCCAGCAGGCCCACAGTGGCGGTCACTGAAGCTTTCTTT.

The CDR3 DNA sequence: TGCAGTGCAAAGAGCGGGAGCGCGTTAGAGACCCAGTACTTC. Translated, it gives CSAKSGSALETQYF. This chain links TRBV20-1 with TRBJ2-5; 8 nucleotides match TRBD2. The V and J ends lost 6 bases and 4 bases, in that order; junction bases with no gene match: 10. This CDR3 region has 14 residues. Germline V lookup: CDR1 DFQATT, CDR2 SNEGSKA (reference sequence).